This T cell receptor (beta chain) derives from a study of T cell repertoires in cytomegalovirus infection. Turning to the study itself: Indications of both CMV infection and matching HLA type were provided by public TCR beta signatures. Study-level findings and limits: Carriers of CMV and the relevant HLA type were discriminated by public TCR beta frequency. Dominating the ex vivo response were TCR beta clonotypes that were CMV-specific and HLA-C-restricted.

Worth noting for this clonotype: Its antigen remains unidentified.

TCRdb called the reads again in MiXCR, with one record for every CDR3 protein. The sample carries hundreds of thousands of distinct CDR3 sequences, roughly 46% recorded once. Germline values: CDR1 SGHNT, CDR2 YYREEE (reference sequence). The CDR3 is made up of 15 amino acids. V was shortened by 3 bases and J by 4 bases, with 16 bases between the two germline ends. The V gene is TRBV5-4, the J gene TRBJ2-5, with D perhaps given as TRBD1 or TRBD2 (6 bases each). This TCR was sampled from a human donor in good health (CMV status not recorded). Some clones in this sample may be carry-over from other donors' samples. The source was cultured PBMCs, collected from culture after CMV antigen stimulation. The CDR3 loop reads CASSSVAEGGETQYF. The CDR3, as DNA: TGTGCCAGCAGCTCCGTAGCGGAAGGGGGAGAGACCCAGTACTTC.